This T cell receptor (beta chain) originates from a study of glioma-infiltrating T cells. About the research overall: Presurgical dexamethasone in glioma patients lasted six or fewer days. Target coverage was roughly 4.5- to 11-fold for 950,000 to 1,000,000 blood T cells.

Using RNA template, CDR3s of TCR alpha and beta were amplified with iRepertoire arm-PCR. TCRdb fed the multiplex PCR reads into MiXCR, producing one record per CDR3 protein. The table includes a few hundred thousand distinct CDR3 sequences, about 40% detected once. V lost 4 bases to trimming and J lost 4 bases, with 14 bases between them. The CDR3 extends over 14 amino acids. CDR1 MGHRA and CDR2 YSYEKL come from the germline V gene. This clonotype was obtained from a human donor with low-grade glioma or glioblastoma, undergoing nonglioma brain surgery, or in good health (not recorded which). What was sequenced was glioma tissue, nonneoplastic brain tissue, or PBMCs (not recorded which). The rearrangement uses TRBV4-1 and TRBJ2-7; a weak D match, TRBD2 (6 bases). This CDR3 reads CASSRPGLKYEQYF. The CDR3 DNA follows: TGCGCCAGCAGCCGGCCTGGACTAAAATACGAGCAGTACTTC.